The present T cell receptor beta chain was sequenced within a study of blood T cell repertoires in COVID-19. CDR1 is SGHRS, CDR2 YFSETQ, per germline. The CDR3 runs to 14 residues. The V gene end was trimmed by 4 bases and the J gene end by 9 bases; junction bases not matched to a gene: 5. The method was immunoSEQ multiplex PCR; TCRdb's version includes in-frame clones alone and lacks a portion of them. Among roughly 140,000 clones, over 70% were seen once, and the ten largest hold over 6.5%. The sample taken for sequencing was peripheral blood. The chain couples TRBV5-1 to TRBJ1-6, with 9 nucleotides matching TRBD1. This TCR was sampled from a man aged 50 or older with active or convalescent COVID-19. The DNA of the CDR3 is TGCGCCAGCAGCGACCGGGACAGGGCTTCACCCCTCCACTTT. This gives the protein CASSDRDRASPLHF.